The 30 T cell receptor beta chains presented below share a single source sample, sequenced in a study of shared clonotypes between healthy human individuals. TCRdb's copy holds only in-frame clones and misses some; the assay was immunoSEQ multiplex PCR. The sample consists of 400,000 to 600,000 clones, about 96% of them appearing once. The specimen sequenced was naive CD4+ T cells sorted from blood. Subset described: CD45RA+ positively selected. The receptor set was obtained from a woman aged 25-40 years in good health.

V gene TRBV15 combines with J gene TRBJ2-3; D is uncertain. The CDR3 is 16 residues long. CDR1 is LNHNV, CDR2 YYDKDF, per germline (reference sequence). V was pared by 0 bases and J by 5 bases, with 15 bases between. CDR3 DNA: TGTGCCACCAGCAGAGATAGCCCAATCGGCGGAGATACGCAGTATTTT. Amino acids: CATSRDSPIGGDTQYF.

The DNA for the CDR3 is TGTGCCAGCAGTTTATCGTTTGCCTACGAGCAGTACTTC. Its translation: CASSLSFAYEQYF. The rearrangement uses TRBV27 and TRBJ2-7; D not resolved. Germline V CDR1 and CDR2: MNHEY, SMNVEV (reference sequence). V gave up 0 bases and J gave up 2 bases, with 5 bases separating them. The CDR3 has 13 amino acids.

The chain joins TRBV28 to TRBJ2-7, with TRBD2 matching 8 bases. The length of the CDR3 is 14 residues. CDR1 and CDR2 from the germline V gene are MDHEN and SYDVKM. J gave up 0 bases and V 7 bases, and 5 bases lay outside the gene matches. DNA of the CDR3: TGTGCCAGCATTACTAGCGGCGTCTCCTACGAGCAGTACTTC. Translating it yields CASITSGVSYEQYF.

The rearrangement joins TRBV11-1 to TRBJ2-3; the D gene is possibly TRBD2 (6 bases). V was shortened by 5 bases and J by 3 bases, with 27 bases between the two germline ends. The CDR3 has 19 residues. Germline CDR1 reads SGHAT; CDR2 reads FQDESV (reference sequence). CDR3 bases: TGTGCCAGCAGCCCCTCGCCTGTGTCCTACCGGGAGCTGACAGATACGCAGTATTTT. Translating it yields CASSPSPVSYRELTDTQYF.

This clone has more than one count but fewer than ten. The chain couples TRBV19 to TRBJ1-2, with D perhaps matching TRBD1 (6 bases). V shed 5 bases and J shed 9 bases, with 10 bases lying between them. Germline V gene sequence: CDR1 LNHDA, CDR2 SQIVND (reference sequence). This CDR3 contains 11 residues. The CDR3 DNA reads TGTGCCAGTAGTCCAGGGGTGAGCTACACCTTC. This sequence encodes CASSPGVSYTF.

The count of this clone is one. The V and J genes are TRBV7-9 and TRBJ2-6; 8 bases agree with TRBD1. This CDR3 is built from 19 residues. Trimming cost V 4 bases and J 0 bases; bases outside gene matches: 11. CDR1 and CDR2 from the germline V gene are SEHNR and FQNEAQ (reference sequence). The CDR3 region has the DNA TGTGCCAGCAGCTCAGTCACGGGACAGGACTTCTCTGGGGCCAACGTCCTGACTTTC. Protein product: CASSSVTGQDFSGANVLTF. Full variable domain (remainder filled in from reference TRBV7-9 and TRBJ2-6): DTGVSQNPRHKITKRGQNVTFRCDPISEHNRLYWYRQTLGQGPEFLTYFQNEAQLEKSRLLSDRFSAERPKGSFSTLEIQRTEQGDSAMYLCASSSVTGQDFSGANVLTFGAGSRLTVL.

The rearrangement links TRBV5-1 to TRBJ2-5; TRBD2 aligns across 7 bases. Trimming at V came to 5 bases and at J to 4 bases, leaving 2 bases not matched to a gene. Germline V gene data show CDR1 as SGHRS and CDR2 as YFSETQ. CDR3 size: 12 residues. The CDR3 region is CASRWEGETQYF. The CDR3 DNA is TGCGCCAGCAGGTGGGAGGGAGAGACCCAGTACTTC.

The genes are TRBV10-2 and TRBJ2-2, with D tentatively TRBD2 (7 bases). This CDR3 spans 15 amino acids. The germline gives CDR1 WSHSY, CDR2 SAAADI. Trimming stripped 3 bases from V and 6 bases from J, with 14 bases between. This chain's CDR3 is CASSDITGRAGELFF. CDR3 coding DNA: TGCGCCAGCAGTGATATCACAGGGAGGGCCGGGGAGCTGTTTTTT.

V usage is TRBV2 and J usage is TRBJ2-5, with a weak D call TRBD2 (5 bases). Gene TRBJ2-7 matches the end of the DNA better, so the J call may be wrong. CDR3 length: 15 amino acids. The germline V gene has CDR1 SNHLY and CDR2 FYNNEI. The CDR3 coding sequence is TGTGCCAGCAGTGATTCCCTAGCAGGACTCTACGAGCAGTACTTC. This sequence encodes CASSDSLAGLYEQYF.

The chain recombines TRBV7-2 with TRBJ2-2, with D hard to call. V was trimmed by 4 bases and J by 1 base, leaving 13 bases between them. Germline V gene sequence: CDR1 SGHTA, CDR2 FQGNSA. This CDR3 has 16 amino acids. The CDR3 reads CASSWTPSVNTGELFF. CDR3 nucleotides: TGTGCCAGCAGCTGGACGCCTAGTGTGAACACCGGGGAGCTGTTTTTT. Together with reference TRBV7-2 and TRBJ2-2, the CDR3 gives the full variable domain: GAGVSQSPSNKVTEKGKDVELRCDPISGHTALYWYRQSLGQGLEFLIYFQGNSAPDKSGLPSDRFSAERTGGSVSTLTIQRTQQEDSAVYLCASSWTPSVNTGELFFGEGSRLTVL.

The CDR3 nucleotides are TGTGCCAGCAGTTCGGCAGGTATCGAGCAGTTCTTC. It is translated as CASSSAGIEQFF. The chain carries TRBV27 and TRBJ2-1; D is unclear. V was pared by 4 bases and J by 10 bases, with 11 bases between. The CDR3 covers 12 residues. Germline V CDR1 and CDR2: MNHEY, SMNVEV (reference sequence).

CDR3 amino acids: CASSFMSVRVEKLFF. CDR3 bases: TGTGCCAGCAGTTTTATGTCCGTCAGGGTCGAAAAACTGTTTTTT. The chain uses TRBV28 and TRBJ1-4, with D tentatively TRBD1 (5 bases). The V gene lost 3 bases and the J gene lost 8 bases, with 16 bases spanning the gap. The CDR3 runs to 15 residues. Germline-derived CDR1 and CDR2 are MDHEN and SYDVKM.

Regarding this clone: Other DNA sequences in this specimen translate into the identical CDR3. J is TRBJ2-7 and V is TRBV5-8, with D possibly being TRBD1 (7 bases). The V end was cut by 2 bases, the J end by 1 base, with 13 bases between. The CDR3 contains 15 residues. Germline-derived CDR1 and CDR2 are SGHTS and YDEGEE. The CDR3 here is CASSLAPGGSYEQYF. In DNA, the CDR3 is TGTGCCAGCAGCTTAGCTCCAGGGGGGTCCTACGAGCAGTACTTC.

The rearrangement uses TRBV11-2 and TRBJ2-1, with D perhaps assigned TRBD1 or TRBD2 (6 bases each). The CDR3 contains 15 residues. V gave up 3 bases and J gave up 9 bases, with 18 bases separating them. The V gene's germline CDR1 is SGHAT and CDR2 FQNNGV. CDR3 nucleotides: TGTGCCAGCAGCTTTCTCGGGGGCCAGCCCGGTGAGCAGTTCTTC. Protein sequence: CASSFLGGQPGEQFF.

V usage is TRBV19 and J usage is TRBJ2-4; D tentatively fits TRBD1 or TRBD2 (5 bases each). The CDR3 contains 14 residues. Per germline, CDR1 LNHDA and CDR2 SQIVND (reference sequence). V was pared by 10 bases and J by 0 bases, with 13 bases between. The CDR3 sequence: CATVGTLAKNIQYF. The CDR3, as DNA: TGTGCCACCGTCGGGACGCTAGCCAAAAACATTCAGTACTTC.

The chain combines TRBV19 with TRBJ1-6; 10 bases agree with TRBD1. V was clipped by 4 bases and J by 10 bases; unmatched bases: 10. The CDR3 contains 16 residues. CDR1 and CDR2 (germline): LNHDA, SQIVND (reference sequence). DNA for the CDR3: TGTGCCAGTAGTAACCTCGGGACAGGGGAAGGCTCACCCCTCCACTTT. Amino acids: CASSNLGTGEGSPLHF.

The CDR3 nucleotides are TGTGCCATTAGGGACCTGAGCGGGGAGCTGTTTTTT. Its translation is CAIRDLSGELFF. J is TRBJ2-2 and V is TRBV6-1; tentatively, D is TRBD1 or TRBD2 (5 bases each). Trimming shortened V by 10 bases and J by 7 bases, and 13 bases separated the two germline ends. This CDR3 region has 12 residues. The germline V gene encodes CDR1 MNHNS and CDR2 SASEGT.

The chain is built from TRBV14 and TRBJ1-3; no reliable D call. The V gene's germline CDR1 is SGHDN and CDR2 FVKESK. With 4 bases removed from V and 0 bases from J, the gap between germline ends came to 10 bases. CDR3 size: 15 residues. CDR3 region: CASSPIFGSGNTIYF. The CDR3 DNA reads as TGTGCCAGCAGCCCCATCTTTGGCTCTGGAAACACCATATATTTT. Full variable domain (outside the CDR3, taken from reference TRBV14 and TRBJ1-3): EAGVTQFPSHSVIEKGQTVTLRCDPISGHDNLYWYRRVMGKEIKFLLHFVKESKQDESGMPNNRFLAERTGGTYSTLKVQPAELEDSGVYFCASSPIFGSGNTIYFGEGSWLTVV.

CDR3 DNA sequence: TGCGCCAGCAGCTTGATAGGGGGCAAGAACACTGAAGCTTTCTTT. Its translation is CASSLIGGKNTEAFF. The J gene is TRBJ1-1, the V gene TRBV5-1; 7 bases line up with TRBD1. Trimming took 1 base from V and 1 from J; bases not matched to a gene: 4. CDR3 size: 15 residues. Germline CDR1 is SGHRS and CDR2 is YFSETQ.

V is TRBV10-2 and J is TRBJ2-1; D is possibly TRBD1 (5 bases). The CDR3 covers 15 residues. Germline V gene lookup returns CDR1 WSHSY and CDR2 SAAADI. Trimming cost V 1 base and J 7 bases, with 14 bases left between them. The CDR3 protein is CASSEWGGLLNEQFF. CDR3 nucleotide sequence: TGCGCCAGCAGTGAGTGGGGCGGTTTATTGAATGAGCAGTTCTTC.

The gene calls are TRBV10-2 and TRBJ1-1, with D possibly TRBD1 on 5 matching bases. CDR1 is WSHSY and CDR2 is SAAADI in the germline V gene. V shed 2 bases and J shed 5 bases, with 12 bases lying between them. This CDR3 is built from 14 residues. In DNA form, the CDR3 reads TGCGCCAGCAGTGAGCAGGGAGGAAGGACTGAAGCTTTCTTT. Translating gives CASSEQGGRTEAFF.

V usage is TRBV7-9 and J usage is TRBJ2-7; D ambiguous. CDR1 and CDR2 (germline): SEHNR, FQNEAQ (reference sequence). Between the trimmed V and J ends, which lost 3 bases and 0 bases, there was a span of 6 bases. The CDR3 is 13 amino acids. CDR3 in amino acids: CASSFSASYEQYF. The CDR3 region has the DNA TGTGCCAGCAGCTTCTCAGCCTCCTACGAGCAGTACTTC.

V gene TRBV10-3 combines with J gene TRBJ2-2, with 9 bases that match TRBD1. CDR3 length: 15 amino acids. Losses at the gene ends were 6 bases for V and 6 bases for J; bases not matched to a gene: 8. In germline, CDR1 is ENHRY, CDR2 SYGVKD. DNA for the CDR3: TGTGCCATCAGCGGGCCGGGACAGGGATCCGGGGAGCTGTTTTTT. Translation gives CAISGPGQGSGELFF.

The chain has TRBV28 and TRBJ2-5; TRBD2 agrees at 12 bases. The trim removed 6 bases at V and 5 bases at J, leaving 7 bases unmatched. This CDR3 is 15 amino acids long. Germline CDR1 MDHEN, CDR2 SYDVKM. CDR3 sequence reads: CASSAGLAGTETQYF. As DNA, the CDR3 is TGTGCCAGCAGCGCGGGACTAGCGGGTACTGAGACCCAGTACTTC.

The CDR3 here is CASSVTSGQETQYF. The CDR3 bases are TGCGCCAGCAGCGTGACTAGCGGCCAAGAGACCCAGTACTTC. The rearrangement uses TRBV5-1 and TRBJ2-5; 9 bases fit TRBD2. The germline CDR1 and CDR2 sequences are SGHRS and YFSETQ. The CDR3 is 14 residues long. Losses at the gene ends were 4 bases for V and 1 base for J; bases not matched to a gene: 2.

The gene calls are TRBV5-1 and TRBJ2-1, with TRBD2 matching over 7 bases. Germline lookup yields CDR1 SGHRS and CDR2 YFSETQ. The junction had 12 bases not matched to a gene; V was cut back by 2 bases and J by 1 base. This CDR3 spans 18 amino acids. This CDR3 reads CASSFSPGRGSSYNEQFF. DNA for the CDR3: TGCGCCAGCAGCTTTTCCCCGGGGAGGGGATCATCCTACAATGAGCAGTTCTTC. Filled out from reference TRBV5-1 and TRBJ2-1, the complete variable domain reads KAGVTQTPRYLIKTRGQQVTLSCSPISGHRSVSWYQQTPGQGLQFLFEYFSETQRNKGNFPGRFSGRQFSNSRSEMNVSTLELGDSALYLCASSFSPGRGSSYNEQFFGPGTRLTVL.

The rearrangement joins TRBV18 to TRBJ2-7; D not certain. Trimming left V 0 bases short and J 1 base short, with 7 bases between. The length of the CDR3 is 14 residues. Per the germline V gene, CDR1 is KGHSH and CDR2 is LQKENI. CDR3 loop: CASSPPSRSYEQYF. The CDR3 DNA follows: TGTGCCAGCTCACCACCGTCCAGGTCCTACGAGCAGTACTTC. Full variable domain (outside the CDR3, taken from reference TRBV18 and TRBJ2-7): NAGVMQNPRHLVRRRGQEARLRCSPMKGHSHVYWYRQLPEEGLKFMVYLQKENIIDESGMPKERFSAEFPKEGPSILRIQQVVRGDSAAYFCASSPPSRSYEQYFGPGTRLTVT.

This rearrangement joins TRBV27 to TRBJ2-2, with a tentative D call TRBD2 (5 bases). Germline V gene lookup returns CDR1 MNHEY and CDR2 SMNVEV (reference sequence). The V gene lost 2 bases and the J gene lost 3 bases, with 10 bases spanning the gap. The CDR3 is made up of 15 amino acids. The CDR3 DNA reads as TGTGCCAGCAGTTTAGCTTTCGGGGACACCGGGGAGCTGTTTTTT. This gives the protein CASSLAFGDTGELFF.

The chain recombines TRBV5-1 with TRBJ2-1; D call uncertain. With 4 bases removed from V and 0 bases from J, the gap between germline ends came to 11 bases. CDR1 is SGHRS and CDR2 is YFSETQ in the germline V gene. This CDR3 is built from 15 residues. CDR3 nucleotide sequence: TGCGCCAGCAGCCCTGGGGTTAGCTCCTACAATGAGCAGTTCTTC. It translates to CASSPGVSSYNEQFF.

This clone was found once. Here the CDR3 reads CASSQVLRRGSSGANVLTF. Written as DNA, the CDR3 is TGCGCCAGCAGCCAAGTTCTTCGGCGGGGCTCCTCTGGGGCCAACGTCCTGACTTTC. The chain recombines TRBV4-1 with TRBJ2-6; possibly TRBD2 for D (6 bases). The germline V and J ends were trimmed by 1 base and 0 bases, with 16 bases remaining between them. There are 19 residues in the CDR3. Germline V gene sequence: CDR1 MGHRA, CDR2 YSYEKL.